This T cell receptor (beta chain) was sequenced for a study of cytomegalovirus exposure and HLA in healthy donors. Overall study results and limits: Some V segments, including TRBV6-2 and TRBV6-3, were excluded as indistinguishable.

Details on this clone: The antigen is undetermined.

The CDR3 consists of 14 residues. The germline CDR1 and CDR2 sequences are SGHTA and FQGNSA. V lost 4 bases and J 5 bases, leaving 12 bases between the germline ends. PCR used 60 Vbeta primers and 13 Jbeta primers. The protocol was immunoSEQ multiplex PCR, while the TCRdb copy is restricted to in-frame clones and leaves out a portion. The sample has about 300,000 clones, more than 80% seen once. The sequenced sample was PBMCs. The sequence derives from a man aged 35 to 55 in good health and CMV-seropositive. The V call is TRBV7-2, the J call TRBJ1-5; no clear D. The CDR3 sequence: CASSYTVNYQPQHF. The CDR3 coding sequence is TGTGCCAGCAGCTATACAGTGAATTATCAGCCCCAGCATTTT.